This T cell receptor beta chain was identified in a study of blood T cell repertoires in COVID-19. At the level of the study: The United States, Italy and Spain provided the acute and convalescent COVID-19 samples.

Authors' analysis steps: How many nucleated cells were present was estimated from reference gene primer amplification. Sequencing was performed with immunoSEQ multiplex PCR; in TCRdb, only in-frame clones are kept and a portion is missing. V and J calls and clone size come straight from that table; D and trimming were deduced from the DNA. The sample consists of under 400,000 clones, about 87% of them appearing once. Only one count was recorded for this clone. Patients in Seattle were enrolled during active infection, then followed longitudinally. With 0 bases removed from V and 3 bases from J, the gap between germline ends came to 15 bases. The germline CDR1 and CDR2 sequences are SQVTM and ANQGSEA. The CDR3 runs 15 residues.

The sample was peripheral blood. This receptor was taken from a woman aged 25-40 years with COVID-19, enrolled during active disease. The chain combines TRBV29-1 with TRBJ2-7, with D tentatively TRBD2 (6 bases). The CDR3 here is CSVEDPGGAVYEQYF. In DNA, the CDR3 is TGCAGCGTTGAAGATCCCGGGGGTGCCGTCTACGAGCAGTACTTC.